Presented here are 23 T cell receptor beta chains from one specimen sequenced in a study of early T cells in non-severe SARS-CoV-2 infection. TCRdb independently ran MiXCR on the 5' RACE reads; one entry per CDR3 protein. The top ten clones hold 5.5% of a sample with tens of thousands of distinct CDR3 sequences, 14% to 15% of them seen once. Sequenced: whole blood. These receptors came from an adult who was a healthcare worker with PCR-confirmed SARS-CoV-2 infection or an uninfected control (not recorded which).

This clonotype was detected a few times. The chain links TRBV11-2 to TRBJ1-1; 7 nucleotides agree with TRBD1. The CDR3 is 13 amino acids. V lost 7 bases, J lost 6 bases, and 8 bases stayed unmatched. CDR1 and CDR2 (germline): SGHAT, FQNNGV. CDR3 sequence (DNA): TGTGCCAGCAAATTGACAGGGTCGGCTGAAGCTTTCTTT. Translating gives CASKLTGSAEAFF.

This clonotype was recorded many times. The rearrangement uses TRBV4-1 and TRBJ1-2; D remains unclear. The CDR3 spans 16 residues. The germline V gene encodes CDR1 MGHRA and CDR2 YSYEKL. The V end was cut by 1 base, the J end by 0 bases, with 12 bases between. CDR3: CASSQGPRSTNYGYTF. As DNA, the CDR3 is TGCGCCAGCAGCCAAGGGCCACGATCTACTAACTATGGCTACACCTTC.

The table lists this clonotype with a few counts. This CDR3 is CASSPSERVATDTQYF. The CDR3 DNA reads as TGTGCCAGCAGTCCGAGTGAGCGGGTGGCGACAGATACGCAGTATTTT. The chain employs TRBV12-3 or TRBV12-4 and TRBJ2-3; possible D gene TRBD2, 6 bases. This CDR3 spans 16 amino acids. Deletions cut 5 bases from V and 3 bases from J, with 18 bases between.

This clonotype was recorded only once. This chain uses TRBV20-1 with TRBJ2-2; 9 nucleotides agree with TRBD1. V lost 3 bases, J lost 3 bases, and 2 bases stayed unmatched. Germline CDR1 reads DFQATT; CDR2 reads SNEGSKA (reference sequence). The CDR3 consists of 14 residues. Here the CDR3 DNA reads TGCAGTGCTAGGGGACAGGGATACACCGGGGAGCTGTTTTTT. Translated, it gives CSARGQGYTGELFF.

The rearrangement joins TRBV11-2 to TRBJ2-5, with 7 bases that match TRBD2. V lost 2 bases to trimming and J lost 1 base; unmatched junction nucleotides: 7. The CDR3 length is 16 residues. Germline CDR1 and CDR2: SGHAT and FQNNGV. CDR3 protein: CASSLIGGSPQETQYF. The CDR3 DNA reads as TGTGCCAGCAGCTTAATCGGCGGGAGTCCCCAAGAGACCCAGTACTTC.

This clonotype was detected only a few times. CDR3 nucleotide sequence: TGCGCCAGCAGCTTGGCCGTAACTAGCGGAGCCAATGAGCAGTTCTTC. Translating gives CASSLAVTSGANEQFF. This chain connects TRBV5-1 to TRBJ2-1; the match to TRBD2 covers 8 bases. The CDR3 contains 16 residues. V shed 0 bases and J 6 bases; nucleotides not matched to a gene: 8. In germline, CDR1 is SGHRS, CDR2 YFSETQ. The variable domain in full, completed from reference TRBV5-1 and TRBJ2-1, reads KAGVTQTPRYLIKTRGQQVTLSCSPISGHRSVSWYQQTPGQGLQFLFEYFSETQRNKGNFPGRFSGRQFSNSRSEMNVSTLELGDSALYLCASSLAVTSGANEQFFGPGTRLTVL.

This clonotype was observed a handful of times. This chain connects TRBV6-5 to TRBJ1-2, with TRBD1 as a possible D gene (5 bases). Germline values: CDR1 MNHEY, CDR2 SVGAGI. Trimming shortened V by 6 bases and J by 5 bases, and 13 bases separated the two germline ends. The CDR3 runs to 13 residues. CDR3 region: CASSLAQGYGYTF. In DNA, the CDR3 is TGTGCCAGCAGCCTCGCGCAGGGATATGGCTACACCTTC.

Many counts were recorded for this clonotype. The chain joins TRBV29-1 to TRBJ2-5; 9 bases map to TRBD2. Germline lookup yields CDR1 SQVTM and CDR2 ANQGSEA. The CDR3 runs to 17 residues. V was clipped by 4 bases and J by 1 base; unmatched bases: 13. The CDR3 spells CSVAGSGRPLGQETQYF. The CDR3 coding sequence is TGCAGCGTTGCAGGGAGCGGGAGGCCCCTAGGCCAAGAGACCCAGTACTTC.

Many counts were recorded for this clonotype. V and J are TRBV7-6 and TRBJ1-1, with D possibly being TRBD1 (5 bases). Looked up from germline, CDR1 is SGHVS and CDR2 is FNYEAQ. The germline V and J ends were trimmed by 1 base and 2 bases, with 11 bases remaining between them. The CDR3 contains 15 residues. CDR3 sequence: CASSLETRGNTEAFF. CDR3 sequence (DNA): TGTGCCAGCAGCTTAGAGACTAGGGGAAACACTGAAGCTTTCTTT.

The CDR3 loop reads CATSRGDGGRANNEQFF. In DNA form, the CDR3 reads TGTGCCACCAGCAGAGGGGACGGCGGGAGGGCCAACAATGAGCAGTTCTTC. The genes are TRBV15 and TRBJ2-1, with TRBD2 matching 9 bases. Germline CDR1 is LNHNV and CDR2 is YYDKDF (reference sequence). CDR3 size: 17 residues. J gave up 5 bases and V 1 base, and 9 bases lay outside the gene matches.

The V gene is TRBV28, the J gene TRBJ2-7; D could derive from TRBD1 or TRBD2 (5 bases each). Germline V gene sequence: CDR1 MDHEN, CDR2 SYDVKM. This CDR3 is 13 amino acids long. V gave up 6 bases and J gave up 0 bases, with 9 bases separating them. The CDR3 loop reads CASRGDASYEQYF. CDR3 nucleotide sequence: TGTGCCAGCAGGGGGGACGCCTCCTACGAGCAGTACTTC. Full variable domain (missing parts from reference TRBV28 and TRBJ2-7): DVKVTQSSRYLVKRTGEKVFLECVQDMDHENMFWYRQDPGLGLRLIYFSYDVKMKEKGDIPEGYSVSREKKERFSLILESASTNQTSMYLCASRGDASYEQYFGPGTRLTVT.

This clonotype has only a few counts. The V and J genes are TRBV20-1 and TRBJ1-2; D possibly corresponds to TRBD1 (5 bases). This CDR3 has 10 residues. V lost 3 bases, J lost 8 bases, and 7 bases lay in between. Germline lookup yields CDR1 DFQATT and CDR2 SNEGSKA (reference sequence). The CDR3 loop reads CSARGEGYTF. The CDR3 region has the DNA TGCAGTGCTAGGGGGGAAGGCTACACCTTC.

V usage is TRBV12-3 or TRBV12-4 and J usage is TRBJ1-5; D unresolved. This CDR3 spans 12 amino acids. V lost 6 bases, J lost 7 bases, and 10 bases lay in between. The CDR3 is CASSQAGQPQHF. CDR3 nucleotide sequence: TGTGCCAGCAGCCAGGCCGGACAGCCCCAGCATTTT.

This clonotype was observed a handful of times. The chain combines TRBV5-6 with TRBJ2-2; TRBD2 matches at 8 bases. The CDR3 runs to 17 residues. V was pared by 4 bases and J by 4 bases, with 12 bases of the junction left unmatched. Looked up from germline, CDR1 is SGHDT and CDR2 is YYEEEE. CDR3 sequence reads: CASSPNSAGEGTGELFF. CDR3 DNA: TGTGCCAGCAGCCCGAACTCAGCGGGAGAGGGCACCGGGGAGCTGTTTTTT.

The J gene is TRBJ2-7, the V gene TRBV10-3, with D maybe TRBD2 (6 bases). This CDR3 is 11 amino acids long. V was cut by 6 bases and J by 7 bases, with 10 bases left in between. Germline V CDR1 and CDR2: ENHRY, SYGVKD. In nucleotides, the CDR3 is TGTGCCATCAGGGAGGGAATTGAGCAGTACTTC. Translating it yields CAIREGIEQYF.

The V and J genes are TRBV27 and TRBJ1-1; possibly TRBD1 for D (6 bases). This CDR3 is built from 11 residues. The germline V gene has CDR1 MNHEY and CDR2 SMNVEV (reference sequence). The germline V and J ends were trimmed by 8 bases and 6 bases, with 10 bases remaining between them. This CDR3 reads CASQGLAEAFF. CDR3 nucleotides: TGTGCCAGCCAGGGGTTGGCTGAAGCTTTCTTT.

V is TRBV6-5 and J is TRBJ1-6; tentatively, D is TRBD1 (6 bases). The CDR3 spans 16 residues. The V end lost 5 bases, the J end lost 6 bases, and 17 bases lay between the germline ends. The germline gives CDR1 MNHEY, CDR2 SVGAGI. The CDR3 spells CASSRAGRGLNSPLHF. The CDR3 nucleotides read TGTGCCAGCAGTCGCGCAGGGCGGGGGCTTAATTCACCCCTCCACTTT.

This clonotype has more than one count but fewer than ten. This chain links TRBV5-1 with TRBJ2-7; D might be TRBD1 (6 bases). Germline V gene sequence: CDR1 SGHRS, CDR2 YFSETQ. Trimming cost V 4 bases and J 5 bases, with 22 bases left between them. The CDR3 length is 16 residues. The CDR3 coding sequence is TGCGCCAGCAGCACTCCTTCTCCGGGACAACGGGACGAGCAGTACTTC. Its protein is CASSTPSPGQRDEQYF.

There are many counts of this clonotype. J is TRBJ1-1 and V is TRBV2; 7 bases align to TRBD1. Germline V gene lookup returns CDR1 SNHLY and CDR2 FYNNEI. Trimming at V came to 11 bases and at J to 3 bases, leaving 9 bases not matched to a gene. This CDR3 region has 13 residues. The CDR3 is CAGQAVGDTEAFF. The CDR3 bases are TGTGCCGGACAGGCAGTAGGAGACACTGAAGCTTTCTTT.

Ten or more counts support this clonotype. The CDR3 nucleotides read TGTGCCAGCCGGGCAGGGGACCGAATTGAAGCTTTCTTT. This sequence encodes CASRAGDRIEAFF. V is TRBV6-5 and J is TRBJ1-1, with a weak D call TRBD1 (6 bases). Germline V gives CDR1 MNHEY, CDR2 SVGAGI. V shed 8 bases and J shed 7 bases, with 17 bases lying between them. This CDR3 comprises 13 residues.

This clonotype showed up just a few times. The V and J genes are TRBV5-8 and TRBJ2-1, with D tentatively TRBD1 (6 bases). Per germline, CDR1 SGHTS and CDR2 YDEGEE. Between the trimmed V and J ends, which lost 3 bases and 6 bases, there was a span of 13 bases. This CDR3 has 14 amino acids. The CDR3 sequence: CASSSPPGVNEQFF. The DNA of the CDR3 is TGTGCCAGCAGCTCGCCGCCAGGGGTCAATGAGCAGTTCTTC.

The V call is TRBV3-1, the J call TRBJ2-7, with D tentatively TRBD2 (6 bases). The CDR3 extends over 16 amino acids. Trimming shortened V by 1 base and J by 3 bases, and 16 bases separated the two germline ends. Germline CDR1 reads LGHDT; CDR2 reads YNNKEL (reference sequence). The DNA for the CDR3 is TGTGCCAGCAGCCAAGTGTACAGCGGGCGGTTCTACGAGCAGTACTTC. It codes for CASSQVYSGRFYEQYF.

This clonotype was recorded a few times. V gene TRBV10-2 combines with J gene TRBJ1-1; a possible D gene is TRBD1 (5 bases). V was shortened by 6 bases and J by 3 bases, with 11 bases between the two germline ends. Germline loops: CDR1 WSHSY, CDR2 SAAADI. The CDR3 length is 13 residues. The CDR3 DNA reads TGCGCCAGCAGGGGGGACCTATACACTGAAGCTTTCTTT. Amino acid sequence: CASRGDLYTEAFF.